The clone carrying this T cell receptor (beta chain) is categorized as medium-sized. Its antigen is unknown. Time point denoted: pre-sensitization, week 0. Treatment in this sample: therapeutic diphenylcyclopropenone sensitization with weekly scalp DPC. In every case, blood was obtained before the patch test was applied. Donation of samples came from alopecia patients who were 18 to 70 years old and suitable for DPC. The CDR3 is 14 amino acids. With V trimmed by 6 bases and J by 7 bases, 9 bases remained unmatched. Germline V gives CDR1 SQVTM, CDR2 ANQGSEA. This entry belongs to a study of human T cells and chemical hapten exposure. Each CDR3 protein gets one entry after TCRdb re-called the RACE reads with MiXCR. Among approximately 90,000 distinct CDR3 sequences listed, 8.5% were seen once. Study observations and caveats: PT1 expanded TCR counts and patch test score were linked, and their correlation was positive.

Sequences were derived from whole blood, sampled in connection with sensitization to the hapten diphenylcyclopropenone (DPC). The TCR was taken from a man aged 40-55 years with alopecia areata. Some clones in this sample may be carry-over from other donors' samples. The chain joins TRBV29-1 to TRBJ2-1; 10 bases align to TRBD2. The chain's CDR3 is CSVPTSSGSNEQFF. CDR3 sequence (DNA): TGCAGCGTCCCCACCTCTAGCGGGAGTAATGAGCAGTTCTTC.